Detailed here is one TCR beta chain. MiXCR, run by TCRdb on the 5' RACE reads, gives a single entry per CDR3 protein. The sample records a few hundred thousand distinct CDR3 sequences, about 7% being singletons. This record belongs to a study of T cells after yellow fever vaccination. Turning to the study itself: SMART-Seq v4 Ultra Low Input served to prepare low-cell-number fractions.

CDR3 length: 16 residues. J gave up 0 bases and V 0 bases, and 4 bases lay outside the gene matches. Looked up from germline, CDR1 is SGDLS and CDR2 is YYNGEE. Sequenced here: CD4+ T cells sorted from PBMCs, sampled 15 days after the yellow fever booster vaccination. This clonotype was obtained from a man aged 30 to 45 who received the YFV17D yellow fever vaccine. The chain employs TRBV9 and TRBJ2-3; 7 bases are a match to TRBD2. In nucleotides, the CDR3 is TGTGCCAGCAGCGTAGAGGCGGGAGTTAGCACAGATACGCAGTATTTT. Translated, it gives CASSVEAGVSTDTQYF.